This T cell receptor (beta chain) came from a study of early T cells in non-severe SARS-CoV-2 infection. Tagging with unique molecular identifiers was applied to individual cDNA molecules. TCRdb analysed the 5' RACE reads with MiXCR anew, one entry per CDR3 protein. Altogether 20,000 to 25,000 distinct CDR3 sequences are present, 4% to 5.5% being singletons, with the ten largest covering roughly 5.7%. Study-wide findings and caveats: The matching step, a VDJdb search, favored anti-spike CD8 responses and missed private and CD4 specificities.

The sample holds many counts of this clonotype. Antigen specificity is unknown. Sequencing was performed on whole blood. This TCR derives from an adult who was a healthcare worker with PCR-confirmed SARS-CoV-2 infection or an uninfected control (not recorded which).

The CDR3 region has the DNA TGCGCCAGCAGCTTAGACTGGGAATTCGGCTCGCCCGCAACTAATGAAAAACTGTTTTTT. It yields the protein CASSLDWEFGSPATNEKLFF. V usage is TRBV5-1 and J usage is TRBJ1-4; the D is unclear. The CDR3 length is 20 residues. Per the germline V gene, CDR1 is SGHRS and CDR2 is YFSETQ. V lost 2 bases and J 0 bases, leaving 23 bases between the germline ends. Drawing the rest from reference TRBV5-1 and TRBJ1-4, the complete variable domain is KAGVTQTPRYLIKTRGQQVTLSCSPISGHRSVSWYQQTPGQGLQFLFEYFSETQRNKGNFPGRFSGRQFSNSRSEMNVSTLELGDSALYLCASSLDWEFGSPATNEKLFFGSGTQLSVL.